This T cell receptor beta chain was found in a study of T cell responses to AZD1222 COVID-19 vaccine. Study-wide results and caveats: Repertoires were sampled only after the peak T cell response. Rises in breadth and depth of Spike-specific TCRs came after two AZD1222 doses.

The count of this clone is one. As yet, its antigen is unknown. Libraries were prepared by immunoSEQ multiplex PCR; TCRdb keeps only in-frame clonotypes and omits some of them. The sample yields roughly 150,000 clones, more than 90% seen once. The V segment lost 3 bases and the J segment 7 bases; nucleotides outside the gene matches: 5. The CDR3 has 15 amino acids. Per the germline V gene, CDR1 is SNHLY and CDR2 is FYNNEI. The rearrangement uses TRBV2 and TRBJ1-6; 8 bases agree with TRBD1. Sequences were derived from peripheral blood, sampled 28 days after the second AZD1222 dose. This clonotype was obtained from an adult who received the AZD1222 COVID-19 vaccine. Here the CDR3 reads CASSEGQAVNSPLHF. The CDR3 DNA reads TGTGCCAGCAGTGAGGGACAGGCGGTCAATTCACCCCTCCACTTT.